This record looks at one TCR beta chain sequence and its context. The antigen remains undetermined. TCRdb keeps only in-frame clones here, not all; method: immunoSEQ multiplex PCR. The data hold tens of thousands of clones, with about 70% observed a single time. The data originate from a study of vaccination effects on CD4 cells after COVID-19. Across the whole study: Viral peptide pools were used in the ViraFEST assay to expand antigen-specific CD4+ T cells, and sequencing came afterward. Sampling occurred a median 72 days post second dose, range 14 to 241.

Cultured cells yielded isolated CD4+ T cells after 10 days. This individual tested PCR-positive for SARS-CoV-2 infection between March and December 2020. The participants, recipients of two vaccine doses, got either BNT162b2 or mRNA-1273. Cultures received IL-2 medium that replaced half the medium on days 3 and 7. Trimming removed 1 base from V and 7 bases from J, with 8 bases in between. This CDR3 has 14 residues. The germline gives CDR1 MNHNS, CDR2 SASEGT. Sample: CD4+ T cells from PBMCs cultured without peptide, taken after COVID-19 vaccination. This TCR came from a human donor who had a prior SARS-CoV-2 infection. The chain uses TRBV6-1 and TRBJ1-6; D unresolved. The CDR3 spells CASSEGGRNSPLHF. In nucleotides, the CDR3 is TGTGCCAGCAGTGAAGGCGGCCGCAATTCACCCCTCCACTTT.